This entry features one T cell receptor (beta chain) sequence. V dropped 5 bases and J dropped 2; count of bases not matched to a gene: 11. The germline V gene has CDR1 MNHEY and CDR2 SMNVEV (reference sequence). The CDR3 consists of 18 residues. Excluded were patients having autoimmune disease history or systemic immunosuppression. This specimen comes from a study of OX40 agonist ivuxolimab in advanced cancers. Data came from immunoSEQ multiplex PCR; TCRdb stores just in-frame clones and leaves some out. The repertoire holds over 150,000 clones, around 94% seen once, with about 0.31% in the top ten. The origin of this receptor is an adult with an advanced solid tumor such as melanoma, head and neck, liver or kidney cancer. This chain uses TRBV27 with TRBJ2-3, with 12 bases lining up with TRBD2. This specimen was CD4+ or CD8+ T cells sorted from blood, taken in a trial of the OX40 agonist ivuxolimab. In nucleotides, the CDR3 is TGTGCCAGCAGTCCTAGCGGGGGGGCGGTCAGCCTCACAGATACGCAGTATTTT. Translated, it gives CASSPSGGAVSLTDTQYF.